This T cell receptor (beta chain) emerged from a study of cytomegalovirus exposure and HLA in healthy donors. Findings and caveats of the study: A later analysis reported that several of the most significant clusters appeared to be linked to common viral pathogens, among them Epstein-Barr virus.

A multiplex PCR was run with 60 Vbeta primers and 13 Jbeta primers. Sequencing was performed with immunoSEQ multiplex PCR; in TCRdb, only in-frame clones are kept and a portion is missing. The sample consists of about 69,000 clones, just under 70% of them appearing once. Points on this clone: Its antigen is currently unknown.

Germline CDR1 is SGHAT and CDR2 is FQNNGV. The CDR3 spans 16 residues. Trimming cost V 6 bases and J 0 bases; bases outside gene matches: 10. This receptor was taken from a woman in her twenties or thirties in good health and CMV-seronegative. Sequenced input: PBMCs. The chain carries TRBV11-2 and TRBJ1-1, with 7 positions matching TRBD1. The CDR3 region has the DNA TGTGCCAGCAGATCCAACAGGGGAAAGTTGAACACTGAAGCTTTCTTT. Translating gives CASRSNRGKLNTEAFF. The full variable domain, completed using reference TRBV11-2 and TRBJ1-1, is EAGVAQSPRYKIIEKRQSVAFWCNPISGHATLYWYQQILGQGPKLLIQFQNNGVVDDSQLPKDRFSAERLKGVDSTLKIQPAKLEDSAVYLCASRSNRGKLNTEAFFGQGTRLTVV.